This T cell receptor beta chain is from a study of immune evolution from preneoplasia to lung adenocarcinoma. The study's findings and limits: Top clone frequencies peaked in normal lung, apparently declining through invasive adenocarcinoma. KRAS-mutant nodules had the highest T cell clonality.

Trimming cost V 1 base and J 0 bases, with 13 bases left between them. Germline V lookup: CDR1 SGHTA, CDR2 FQGTGA. This CDR3 region has 16 residues. Only in-frame clones appear in the TCRdb table, and some are missing; sequencing was by immunoSEQ multiplex PCR. The sample holds 35,000 to 40,000 clones, roughly 71% seen once. This clone was picked up a small number of times. Its target is unknown. The rearrangement uses TRBV7-3 and TRBJ2-7, with D perhaps being TRBD1 or TRBD2 (5 bases each). The sequence was collected from a person in their sixties or seventies with lung adenocarcinoma. Sample: FFPE invasive lung adenocarcinoma tissue. This CDR3 is CASSLSVGTASYEQYF. Written as DNA, the CDR3 is TGTGCCAGCAGCTTAAGTGTGGGGACGGCCTCCTACGAGCAGTACTTC. Combining the CDR3 with reference TRBV7-3 and TRBJ2-7 gives the whole variable domain GAGVSQTPSNKVTEKGKYVELRCDPISGHTALYWYRQSLGQGPEFLIYFQGTGAADDSGLPNDRFFAVRPEGSVSTLKIQRTERGDSAVYLCASSLSVGTASYEQYFGPGTRLTVT.